This T cell receptor beta chain was profiled in a study of shared clonotypes between healthy human individuals (TCRdb year 2020). As for the study more broadly: The cohort included a few men and a couple of women between 18 and 49 years of age. Per donor, three plates each were used for CD4 naive and CD4 memory, two for CD8 naive, and one for CD8 memory. Blood TCR repertoires of a handful of healthy adults were deeply sequenced to estimate repertoire size and the extent of clonotype sharing between individuals. To increase sequencing depth and limit assay-specific biases, TCR repertoire library preparation and sequencing were carried out by different laboratories using diverse techniques. Each donor's leukapheresis produced roughly between roughly 0.85 and 10 billion PBMCs. What the study reported, not specific to this receptor: Across a few donors, approximately 4.9% of naive CD4, approximately 3.6% of naive CD8, about 2.3% of memory CD4, and around 0.4% of memory CD8 clonotypes were shared. Pairwise subsampling led to the expectation that sequencing depth would affect the degree of clonotype sharing among donors. Naive subsets generally had larger estimated clonotype richness than memory subsets. Compared with non-shared clonotypes, clonotypes shared by all four sorted-subset donors had higher generation probabilities. Because the study included only a small number of donors, the genetic and exposure-history diversity represented was limited. Even with the large sequencing depth, rarefaction of the sorted-subset datasets indicated that sequencing was incomplete. Sampling was restricted to blood, and TCR repertoires in tissues likely differ from the TCR repertoires found in blood.

In regard to this clone: Its antigen target is currently unknown. Base qualities are not provided; no much larger clone lies one nucleotide away.

Donors were healthy HIV-negative adults with no recently reported acute infections or vaccinations. Only Caucasian adults living in Nashville, Tennessee, USA were represented among the donors. Magnetic negative selection was used to enrich CD4+ T cells, after which naive cells were positively selected on CD45RA and the negative fraction became the memory subset. Blood was collected by leukapheresis, and PBMCs were isolated by Ficoll-Histopaque density gradient centrifugation and then cryopreserved in liquid nitrogen vapor phase. Analytical flow cytometry was used to check the purity and quantity of each magnetically sorted T cell population. Each sorted fraction had its genomic DNA isolated and then quantified by UV absorbance on a Nanodrop 2000c. TCR CDR3 regions were amplified from genomic DNA by multiplex PCR using the deep immunoSEQ assay. Extracted genomic DNA from each cell subset was spread evenly across all wells of several immunoSEQ 96-well plates, with each plate serving as a replicate. For sorted subsets, 200 to 250 ng of genomic DNA, equivalent to 25,000 to 35,000 T cell genomes, went into each replicate PCR. The purified libraries were quantified using a Qubit 3.0 fluorometer, sized with a Bioanalyzer 2100, and then quantified again using the KAPA Library Quantification kit. Every immunoSEQ 96-well plate was sequenced on a dedicated single-read 150-cycle Illumina NextSeq 550 flow cell. For the original study's pipeline: Because the immunoSEQ output held only junctional sequences and lacked quality scores, the filtering could not match the filtering applied to full-length reads. Sequences were annotated with PyIR, a Python wrapper for IgBLAST v1.9, and V/J genes and CDR3 were assigned using IMGT germline references. Reads were removed for weak V/J assignments (E-value above 1e-6), missing CDR3, stop codons, out-of-frame junctions, or ambiguous translated residues. V3J clonotypes were defined as sequences sharing the same inferred V gene, J gene, and CDR3 amino acid sequence. Percentage overlap between repertoires was computed as shared unique clonotypes divided by the size of the smaller repertoire. Repertoire richness was assessed with RTK rarefaction, the Chao1 estimator, and Recon v2.1 estimates of unobserved clonotypes. Generation probabilities were computed with OLGA for all TCRbeta clonotypes obtained by the gDNA method from four donors. TCRdb stores this immuneACCESS table with in-frame sequences only. Part of the clones is absent; in the studies checked, under half of the shortfall reflects unresolved V genes, and no reason is known for the rest. From that table come the V and J calls and clone size; the DNA was used to work out D and trimming. This sample holds about a million clones; 60% to 85% were observed only once. Roughly 1.5% of the sample goes to the ten largest clones.

Including the terminal cysteine and phenylalanine, the CDR3 comprises 14 residues. Left in the record is the CDR3 DNA by itself, 42 bases read in frame from the first base. The CDR1 and CDR2 encoded by the germline V gene (reference sequence) are GTSNPN and SVGIG. V was cut back by 0 bases and J by 7 bases, leaving a gap of 10 bases between them. Sequencing input: memory CD4+ T cells sorted from blood. In light of the paper, this sample's cell subset or site label describes: CD45RA-negative fraction. This TCR came from a young man in good health. The rearrangement joined TRBV30 to TRBJ1-6; the D gene remains uncertain. This receptor carries the CDR3 CAWSVTSENSPLHF. The bases are TGTGCCTGGAGTGTAACATCGGAAAATTCACCCCTCCACTTT.